These T cell receptor beta chains were read from a single sample in a study of T cells after yellow fever vaccination. TCRdb itself ran the 5' RACE reads through MiXCR, one entry per CDR3 protein. The top ten hold roughly a sixth of the sample, which has over 300,000 distinct CDR3 sequences, about 6.6% seen once. The material sequenced was PBMCs, taken approximately 47 days after the first yellow fever vaccination. The receptors originated from a young man who received the YFV17D yellow fever vaccine. Each CDR3 is given with its conserved first and last residue. D genes are given only for firm matches. A clone size is listed for some rows: how often the clone was seen (once, few, many), or a class if it is expanded.

j_call: TRBJ2-5; d_call: TRBD2; clone_size: many; v_call: TRBV4-2; cdr3_length: 14; cdr3_nt: TGTGCCAGCAGCCAAGGACGGGGAGGGCGGACCCAGTACTTC; cdr3_aa: CASSQGRGGRTQYF
j_call: TRBJ2-7; d_call: TRBD2; clone_size: few; v_call: TRBV18; cdr3_length: 16; cdr3_nt: TGTGCCAGCTCACCTGACTTTAGCGGGGGGGCAGGAGAGCAGTACTTC; cdr3_aa: CASSPDFSGGAGEQYF
j_call: TRBJ2-3; d_call: -; clone_size: -; v_call: TRBV5-4; cdr3_length: 15; cdr3_nt: TGTGCCAGCAGCTCTAGACAAGGGTGGGCAGATACGCAGTATTTT; cdr3_aa: CASSSRQGWADTQYF
j_call: TRBJ2-5; d_call: -; clone_size: -; v_call: TRBV2; cdr3_length: 12; cdr3_nt: TGTGCCAGCAATCTGTACCAAGAGACCCAGTACTTC; cdr3_aa: CASNLYQETQYF
j_call: TRBJ1-6; d_call: -; clone_size: many; v_call: TRBV7-6; cdr3_length: 13; cdr3_nt: TGTGCCAGCAGCCCCGATCAAAATTCACCCCTCCACTTT; cdr3_aa: CASSPDQNSPLHF
j_call: TRBJ2-1; d_call: -; clone_size: few; v_call: TRBV12-5; cdr3_length: 15; cdr3_nt: TGTGCTAGTGGGCGGACACATACAACGGCCAATGAGCAGTTCTTC; cdr3_aa: CASGRTHTTANEQFF
j_call: TRBJ2-4; d_call: -; clone_size: many; v_call: TRBV6-2/TRBV6-3; cdr3_length: 16; cdr3_nt: TGTGCCAGCAGTTACTCGCCGGGGGGCGCCAAAAACATTCAGTACTTC; cdr3_aa: CASSYSPGGAKNIQYF
j_call: TRBJ2-4; d_call: -; clone_size: -; v_call: TRBV5-1; cdr3_length: 16; cdr3_nt: TGCGCCAGCAGCTTGTATCCCGAAAGGGCCAAAAACATTCAGTACTTC; cdr3_aa: CASSLYPERAKNIQYF
j_call: TRBJ2-3; d_call: -; clone_size: many; v_call: TRBV5-1; cdr3_length: 16; cdr3_nt: TGCGCCAGCAGCTTGGATGCGGGGGCCGGCACAGATACGCAGTATTTT; cdr3_aa: CASSLDAGAGTDTQYF
j_call: TRBJ2-6; d_call: TRBD2; clone_size: few; v_call: TRBV27; cdr3_length: 19; cdr3_nt: TGTGCCAGCAGGCCGACTAGCGGGGGGGCCTACTCTGGGGCCAACGTCCTGACTTTC; cdr3_aa: CASRPTSGGAYSGANVLTF
j_call: TRBJ2-2; d_call: -; clone_size: -; v_call: TRBV6-2/TRBV6-3; cdr3_length: 15; cdr3_nt: TGTGCCAGCAGTTCCGGGACTCTCTCGTTCGGGGAGCTGTTTTTT; cdr3_aa: CASSSGTLSFGELFF
j_call: TRBJ2-7; d_call: -; clone_size: many; v_call: TRBV7-2; cdr3_length: 15; cdr3_nt: TGTGCCAGCAGCTTAGTGGGGGGAGGTTCCTACGAGCAGTACTTC; cdr3_aa: CASSLVGGGSYEQYF
j_call: TRBJ2-5; d_call: -; clone_size: many; v_call: TRBV7-2; cdr3_length: 14; cdr3_nt: TGTGCCAGCAGCTTAGCGGGACTGCTCGGTTCCCAGTACTTC; cdr3_aa: CASSLAGLLGSQYF
j_call: TRBJ2-2; d_call: TRBD2; clone_size: -; v_call: TRBV5-1; cdr3_length: 16; cdr3_nt: TGCGCCAGCAGCTCAGCCCCGCGGGGGAGACCCGGGGAGCTGTTTTTT; cdr3_aa: CASSSAPRGRPGELFF
j_call: TRBJ2-2; d_call: -; clone_size: many; v_call: TRBV12-3/TRBV12-4; cdr3_length: 13; cdr3_nt: TGTGCCAGCAGTACCCGAGGGTCCGGGGAGCTGTTTTTT; cdr3_aa: CASSTRGSGELFF
j_call: TRBJ2-2; d_call: -; clone_size: many; v_call: TRBV12-3/TRBV12-4; cdr3_length: 14; cdr3_nt: TGTGCCAGCAGTTTGCAGGATGTCACCGGGGAGCTGTTTTTT; cdr3_aa: CASSLQDVTGELFF
j_call: TRBJ2-2; d_call: -; clone_size: few; v_call: TRBV7-2; cdr3_length: 15; cdr3_nt: TGTGCCAGCAGCCCTCCAGGAGCGAACACCGGGGAGCTGTTTTTT; cdr3_aa: CASSPPGANTGELFF
j_call: TRBJ2-1; d_call: -; clone_size: -; v_call: TRBV9; cdr3_length: 15; cdr3_nt: TGTGCCAGCAGCGTAAGGGACGGCCATTACAATGAGCAGTTCTTC; cdr3_aa: CASSVRDGHYNEQFF
j_call: TRBJ1-6; d_call: -; clone_size: -; v_call: TRBV7-9; cdr3_length: 14; cdr3_nt: TGTGCCAGCAGCTCGACGCCCGATAATTCACCCCTCCACTTT; cdr3_aa: CASSSTPDNSPLHF
j_call: TRBJ1-2; d_call: -; clone_size: many; v_call: TRBV20-1; cdr3_length: 15; cdr3_nt: TGCAGTGCTAGAGACCCCTCGGGACAATCGAATGGCTACACCTTC; cdr3_aa: CSARDPSGQSNGYTF
j_call: TRBJ2-2; d_call: -; clone_size: many; v_call: TRBV10-3; cdr3_length: 15; cdr3_nt: TGTGCCATCAGTGAGGGCCAGGGGAACACCGGGGAGCTGTTTTTT; cdr3_aa: CAISEGQGNTGELFF
j_call: TRBJ2-5; d_call: -; clone_size: few; v_call: TRBV10-3; cdr3_length: 14; cdr3_nt: TGTGCCATCAGTGGAGGACTGCGGCAAGAGACCCAGTACTTC; cdr3_aa: CAISGGLRQETQYF